These 27 T cell receptor beta chains were all obtained from the same sample, sequenced in a study of T cell repertoires in cytomegalovirus infection. One entry per CDR3 protein results from TCRdb running MiXCR on the reads. The sample lists about 400,000 distinct CDR3 sequences; about 32% were seen once. Their target antigens are unknown. Sequencing was performed on cultured PBMCs, taken from culture after CMV antigen stimulation. The receptor set was obtained from a human donor in good health (CMV status not recorded). Some clones in this sample may be carry-over from other donors' samples.

This clonotype was seen only a few times. The chain is built from TRBV12-3 or TRBV12-4 and TRBJ2-2, with 11 bases matching TRBD2. V gave up 6 bases and J gave up 4 bases; unmatched junction bases: 7. The CDR3 runs to 16 residues. The CDR3 loop is CASRSTSGSPTGELFF. The CDR3 DNA is TGTGCCAGCAGATCTACTAGCGGGAGCCCCACCGGGGAGCTGTTTTTT.

This clonotype came up a few times. The rearrangement uses TRBV2 and TRBJ2-5, with D uncertain. Trimming left V 3 bases short and J 1 base short, with 9 bases between. CDR3 length equals 14 residues. Per germline, CDR1 SNHLY and CDR2 FYNNEI. The CDR3 is CASSERETQETQYF. The CDR3 coding sequence is TGTGCCAGCAGTGAGCGAGAAACCCAAGAGACCCAGTACTTC.

The V gene is TRBV23-1, the J gene TRBJ2-1; D remains unclear. TRBV23-1 is an open reading frame whose function is uncertain. The CDR3 contains 16 residues. V was pared by 1 base and J by 0 bases, with 10 bases between. CDR3: CASSQLKRSSYNEQFF. The CDR3 coding sequence is TGCGCCAGCAGTCAATTGAAGAGGAGCTCCTACAATGAGCAGTTCTTC.

Here the CDR3 DNA reads TGTGCCAGCAGCCAACTAGGACTACGGGGTCAAGAGACCCAGTACTTC. Protein sequence: CASSQLGLRGQETQYF. This sequence joins TRBV14 and TRBJ2-5, with D possibly matching TRBD2 (6 bases). The CDR3 extends over 16 amino acids. Germline CDR1 reads SGHDN; CDR2 reads FVKESK. V was trimmed by 2 bases and J by 2 bases, leaving 15 bases between them.

This chain uses TRBV19 with TRBJ2-7, with D perhaps TRBD1 (5 bases). The CDR3 spans 14 residues. Between the trimmed V and J ends, which lost 3 bases and 2 bases, there was a span of 11 bases. Germline loops: CDR1 LNHDA, CDR2 SQIVND (reference sequence). The CDR3, as DNA: TGTGCCAGTAGTATTAGCCAGGACACCTACGAGCAGTACTTC. Encoded protein: CASSISQDTYEQYF.

V gene TRBV15 combines with J gene TRBJ2-7, with a weak D call TRBD2 (6 bases). CDR1 and CDR2 (germline): LNHNV, YYDKDF (reference sequence). V dropped 0 bases and J dropped 0 bases, with 15 bases sitting between them. The CDR3 runs 17 residues. The CDR3 sequence is CATSRDPRTGDSYEQYF. The DNA of the CDR3 is TGTGCCACCAGCAGAGATCCGAGAACGGGAGACTCCTACGAGCAGTACTTC.

This clonotype was seen only a few times. The gene calls are TRBV6-2 or TRBV6-3 and TRBJ2-7; possible D gene TRBD2, 6 bases. This CDR3 has 14 amino acids. Looked up from germline, CDR1 is MNHEY and CDR2 is SVGEGT. Trimming stripped 6 bases from V and 0 bases from J, with 12 bases between. The CDR3 bases are TGTGCCAGCAGAACCGGGACTGCCTCCTACGAGCAGTACGTC. It yields the protein CASRTGTASYEQYV.

This clonotype has just a few counts. V is TRBV7-3 and J is TRBJ2-4, with D uncertain. Germline-derived CDR1 and CDR2 are SGHTA and FQGTGA. Between the trimmed V and J ends, which lost 1 base and 6 bases, there was a span of 7 bases. There are 13 residues in the CDR3. Written as DNA, the CDR3 is TGTGCCAGCAGCTTAAGACCACCAAACATTCAGTACTTC. Protein sequence: CASSLRPPNIQYF.

The chain combines TRBV11-3 with TRBJ1-4, with D possibly matching TRBD1 (5 bases). CDR1 is SGHNT and CDR2 is YENEEA in the germline V gene. This CDR3 has 14 residues. Trimming took off 5 bases at V and 8 bases at J, with 15 bases between the two ends. The CDR3 loop reads CASSLGGIKEKLFF. CDR3 coding DNA: TGTGCCAGCAGCCTGGGGGGGATTAAGGAAAAACTGTTTTTT.

V and J are TRBV7-6 and TRBJ1-1; perhaps TRBD1 as D (6 bases). Trimming stripped 3 bases from V and 0 bases from J, with 11 bases between. The CDR3 spans 15 residues. Germline assignment: CDR1 SGHVS and CDR2 FNYEAQ. The CDR3 nucleotides read TGTGCCAGCAGCTTTGGACAGCGAATGAACACTGAAGCTTTCTTT. As protein: CASSFGQRMNTEAFF.

This clonotype has more than one count but fewer than ten. The chain is built from TRBV15 and TRBJ2-2; perhaps TRBD2 as D (6 bases). Looked up from germline, CDR1 is LNHNV and CDR2 is YYDKDF (reference sequence). The CDR3 loop spans 17 amino acids. V lost 3 bases, J lost 3 bases, and 17 bases lay in between. CDR3 sequence: CATSSLLAFIDTGELFF. CDR3 nucleotide sequence: TGTGCCACCAGCAGCCTTCTAGCGTTCATCGACACCGGGGAGCTGTTTTTT.

This clonotype has just a few counts. The gene calls are TRBV7-2 and TRBJ2-1, with D maybe TRBD1 (6 bases). Trimming removed 5 bases from V and 2 bases from J, with 7 bases in between. The germline V gene encodes CDR1 SGHTA and CDR2 FQGNSA. This CDR3 region has 13 residues. In DNA form, the CDR3 reads TGTGCCAGCAGCGGGGGCCCCTACAATGAGCAGTTCTTC. Translated: CASSGGPYNEQFF.

The rearrangement links TRBV7-2 to TRBJ2-1; the match to TRBD2 covers 11 bases. V lost 4 bases to trimming and J lost 0 bases; unmatched junction nucleotides: 11. Germline V gene data show CDR1 as SGHTA and CDR2 as FQGNSA. This CDR3 is built from 19 residues. CDR3 nucleotides: TGTGCCAGCAGCTACCATCCGGGACTAGCGGCGAGCTCCTACAATGAGCAGTTCTTC. It translates to CASSYHPGLAASSYNEQFF.

This clonotype was counted a few times. The rearrangement links TRBV29-1 to TRBJ2-3, with TRBD2 identical over 8 bases. Germline V CDR1 and CDR2: SQVTM, ANQGSEA. The CDR3 length is 13 residues. V gave up 3 bases and J gave up 10 bases; unmatched junction bases: 9. CDR3 bases: TGCAGCGTTGATACCAGCGGGAGCTCTTCGCAGTATTTT. This codes for CSVDTSGSSSQYF.

In its sample, this clonotype was seen a few times. The rearrangement uses TRBV28 and TRBJ2-1, with D tentatively TRBD2 (6 bases). The V gene lost 3 bases and the J gene lost 9 bases, with 18 bases spanning the gap. There are 15 residues in the CDR3. CDR1 is MDHEN and CDR2 is SYDVKM in the germline V gene. In DNA form, the CDR3 reads TGTGCCAGCAGTTTCCAGGACTACAAGACGCTTGAGCAGTTCTTC. It codes for CASSFQDYKTLEQFF.

The chain uses TRBV7-6 and TRBJ1-6; D may be TRBD1 (6 bases). Germline V gene data show CDR1 as SGHVS and CDR2 as FNYEAQ. This CDR3 spans 15 amino acids. V lost 4 bases, J lost 8 bases, and 15 bases lay in between. In DNA form, the CDR3 reads TGTGCCAGCAGCTCAACCGGGACAACGCATTCACCCCTCCACTTT. Translated: CASSSTGTTHSPLHF.

The chain couples TRBV10-3 to TRBJ1-2; weak D call: TRBD1 (5 bases). Germline CDR1 and CDR2: ENHRY and SYGVKD. The V and J ends lost 4 bases and 2 bases respectively, with 11 bases between them. The CDR3 has 14 amino acids. The CDR3 DNA sequence: TGTGCCATCAGTGCGGGGGTAGTGAACTATGGCTACACCTTC. Protein product: CAISAGVVNYGYTF.

At least ten counts were recorded for this clonotype. V is TRBV7-8 and J is TRBJ2-1, with 13 nucleotides matching TRBD2. The germline V gene has CDR1 SGHVS and CDR2 FQNEAQ. The CDR3 length is 15 residues. The V gene end was trimmed by 9 bases and the J gene end by 5 bases; junction bases not matched to a gene: 7. CDR3 in amino acids: CASFPGTSGNNEQFF. In DNA form, the CDR3 reads TGTGCCAGTTTCCCTGGGACTAGCGGGAACAATGAGCAGTTCTTC. Variable domain in full (rest from reference TRBV7-8 and TRBJ2-1): GAGVSQSPRYKVAKRGQDVALRCDPISGHVSLFWYQQALGQGPEFLTYFQNEAQLDKSGLPSDRFFAERPEGSVSTLKIQRTQQEDSAVYLCASFPGTSGNNEQFFGPGTRLTVL.

This clonotype was observed a few times. V and J are TRBV28 and TRBJ2-5; no definite D call. The CDR3 spans 12 residues. The germline gives CDR1 MDHEN, CDR2 SYDVKM. V was cut by 2 bases and J by 3 bases, with 4 bases left in between. The CDR3 region is CASSLRKETQYF. The CDR3 coding sequence is TGTGCCAGCAGTTTACGCAAAGAGACCCAGTACTTC. The full variable domain, rest sourced from reference TRBV28 and TRBJ2-5, is DVKVTQSSRYLVKRTGEKVFLECVQDMDHENMFWYRQDPGLGLRLIYFSYDVKMKEKGDIPEGYSVSREKKERFSLILESASTNQTSMYLCASSLRKETQYFGPGTRLLVL.

This rearrangement joins TRBV7-3 to TRBJ2-3; tentatively, D is TRBD1 or TRBD2 (5 bases each). V lost 5 bases and J 2 bases, leaving 11 bases between the germline ends. The CDR3 runs to 14 residues. Germline CDR1 is SGHTA and CDR2 is FQGTGA. The CDR3 reads CASSPGANTDTQYF. The CDR3 DNA follows: TGTGCCAGCAGCCCCGGGGCTAACACAGATACGCAGTATTTT.

This clonotype came up many times. This chain joins TRBV7-2 and TRBJ2-5; no definite D call. V was shortened by 7 bases and J by 2 bases, with 14 bases between the two germline ends. Germline V gene data show CDR1 as SGHTA and CDR2 as FQGNSA. The CDR3 has 14 amino acids. CDR3 sequence (DNA): TGTGCCAGCACCCTGGGGTTCGCACAAGAGACCCAGTACTTC. Translated, it gives CASTLGFAQETQYF.

This chain joins TRBV20-1 and TRBJ2-1, with TRBD2 identical over 10 bases. Germline-derived CDR1 and CDR2 are DFQATT and SNEGSKA (reference sequence). J was trimmed by 4 bases and V by 2 bases; bases with no gene match: 2. The CDR3 length is 14 residues. Here the CDR3 reads CSARRAGGYNEQFF. CDR3 nucleotides: TGCAGTGCTAGAAGAGCGGGAGGGTACAATGAGCAGTTCTTC.

This clonotype was detected many times. The chain has TRBV6-1 and TRBJ2-3, with TRBD1 matching over 12 bases. This CDR3 has 21 amino acids. V gave up 4 bases and J gave up 2 bases; unmatched junction bases: 19. CDR1 is MNHNS and CDR2 is SASEGT in the germline V gene. The CDR3 protein is CASSGQKGQGAGLAYTDTQYF. The CDR3 DNA follows: TGTGCCAGCAGTGGTCAAAAGGGACAGGGGGCCGGGCTAGCGTACACAGATACGCAGTATTTT.

V gene TRBV5-4 combines with J gene TRBJ2-3; D is unclear. Germline loops: CDR1 SGHNT, CDR2 YYREEE (reference sequence). V was trimmed by 0 bases and J by 7 bases, leaving 12 bases between them. This CDR3 comprises 14 residues. The CDR3 loop reads CASSLETTVNTQYF. The CDR3, as DNA: TGTGCCAGCAGCTTGGAAACTACTGTAAATACGCAGTATTTT.

The chain is built from TRBV4-1 and TRBJ1-1; D remains ambiguous. The V and J ends lost 1 base and 3 bases respectively, with 15 bases between them. The germline V gene has CDR1 MGHRA and CDR2 YSYEKL. The CDR3 consists of 16 residues. CDR3 amino acids: CASSQAPVGRYTEAFF. The CDR3 DNA reads as TGCGCCAGCAGCCAAGCACCCGTCGGACGGTACACTGAAGCTTTCTTT.

The V and J genes are TRBV15 and TRBJ1-2, with TRBD1 as a possible D gene (6 bases). This CDR3 region has 14 residues. V was clipped by 3 bases and J by 7 bases, with 15 bases between them. Germline values: CDR1 LNHNV, CDR2 YYDKDF (reference sequence). CDR3 nucleotides: TGTGCCACCAGCAGGCGACAGGCCAGGGCTGGCTACACCTTC. It yields the protein CATSRRQARAGYTF.

The CDR3 is CASSPNSEGYTF. The CDR3 nucleotides read TGTGCCAGCTCACCAAACAGTGAAGGCTACACCTTC. The chain uses TRBV18 and TRBJ1-2; unclear D gene. The germline CDR1 and CDR2 sequences are KGHSH and LQKENI. V lost 2 bases and J lost 8, with 9 bases in between. The CDR3 consists of 12 residues.